The 32 T cell receptor beta chains listed next were all sequenced from one sample in a study of Ad26.COV2.S vaccination and SARS-CoV-2 variants. The assay was immunoSEQ multiplex PCR, and TCRdb's table has in-frame clones only and misses some. The table records about 350,000 clones, about 89% of them present only once. Treatment meaning: over 15 received Ad26.COV2.S at low or high dose, single or two shots; roughly five received placebo; per-sample allocation not given. Each sample was drawn 63 days after the first injection (of vaccine or placebo). Specimen: peripheral blood, collected in a trial of Ad26.COV2.S vaccine versus placebo. The receptors originated from a person between 18 and 60 years old who received the Ad26.COV2.S COVID-19 vaccine or a placebo.

The chain is built from TRBV15 and TRBJ1-1; D unresolved. The CDR3 has 15 amino acids. V lost 0 bases to trimming and J lost 1 base, with 9 bases between them. CDR1 is LNHNV, CDR2 YYDKDF, per germline (reference sequence). CDR3 amino acids: CATSREGEGNTEAFF. The CDR3 nucleotides read TGTGCCACCAGCAGAGAAGGAGAAGGGAACACTGAAGCTTTCTTT.

V is TRBV11-2 and J is TRBJ2-1, with D perhaps matching TRBD1 or TRBD2 (5 bases each). The germline V and J ends were trimmed by 1 base and 6 bases, with 13 bases remaining between them. Germline loops: CDR1 SGHAT, CDR2 FQNNGV. CDR3 length: 15 amino acids. The CDR3 here is CASSLVGASVNEQFF. The CDR3 DNA is TGTGCCAGCAGCTTAGTCGGGGCGTCTGTCAATGAGCAGTTCTTC.

This clone was recorded only once. V gene TRBV28 combines with J gene TRBJ1-5; D perhaps matches TRBD1 (5 bases). V was pared by 3 bases and J by 2 bases, with 11 bases between. This CDR3 spans 15 amino acids. Germline V gene sequence: CDR1 MDHEN, CDR2 SYDVKM. The CDR3 spells CASSFPAGGNQPQHF. CDR3 nucleotides: TGTGCCAGCAGTTTTCCGGCGGGGGGCAATCAGCCCCAGCATTTT.

V gene TRBV12-5 combines with J gene TRBJ1-1; no clear D. CDR1 is LGHNT and CDR2 is FRNRAP in the germline V gene. CDR3 length: 13 residues. V gave up 3 bases and J gave up 2 bases, with 7 bases separating them. The CDR3 sequence is CASGFQRNTEAFF. CDR3 nucleotide sequence: TGTGCTAGTGGTTTTCAGCGAAACACTGAAGCTTTCTTT.

The chain employs TRBV29-1 and TRBJ1-2, with 10 positions matching TRBD1. CDR1 and CDR2 (germline): SQVTM, ANQGSEA. The V and J ends lost 0 bases and 0 bases, in that order; junction bases with no gene match: 4. CDR3 length: 16 residues. In nucleotides, the CDR3 is TGCAGCGTTGAAGAGACAGGGGGCCCCGCTAACTATGGCTACACCTTC. Its protein is CSVEETGGPANYGYTF. The full variable domain, completed using reference TRBV29-1 and TRBJ1-2, is SAVISQKPSRDICQRGTSLTIQCQVDSQVTMMFWYRQQPGQSLTLIATANQGSEATYESGFVIDKFPISRPNLTFSTLTVSNMSPEDSSIYLCSVEETGGPANYGYTFGSGTRLTVV.

As DNA, the CDR3 is TGTGCCAGTAGTATAGCCCCGGGATTTGGACGAAAGCAGTTCTTC. Translating it yields CASSIAPGFGRKQFF. J is TRBJ2-1 and V is TRBV19; a weak D match, TRBD2 (5 bases). CDR3 length: 15 residues. CDR1 and CDR2 from the germline V gene are LNHDA and SQIVND (reference sequence). The V end lost 1 base, the J end lost 11 bases, and 18 bases lay between the germline ends.

The table lists this clone with a count of one. This chain uses TRBV6-5 with TRBJ2-3; either TRBD1 or TRBD2 may supply D (5 bases each). The germline V gene has CDR1 MNHEY and CDR2 SVGAGI. This CDR3 has 13 residues. V lost 4 bases to trimming and J lost 3 bases, with 8 bases between them. The CDR3: CASSLGRTDTQYF. The CDR3 nucleotides are TGTGCCAGCAGTTTGGGACGAACAGATACGCAGTATTTT.

This clone was picked up one time. The chain's CDR3 is CASSSYTTINEQFF. The CDR3 nucleotides read TGTGCCAGCAGCTCCTATACCACTATCAATGAGCAGTTCTTC. The chain recombines TRBV5-4 with TRBJ2-1; D is unclear. This CDR3 spans 14 amino acids. Germline V lookup: CDR1 SGHNT, CDR2 YYREEE (reference sequence). V was pared by 3 bases and J by 6 bases, with 13 bases between.

The V gene is TRBV30, the J gene TRBJ1-5, with D unresolved. Trimming shortened V by 5 bases and J by 2 bases, and 7 bases separated the two germline ends. The CDR3 sequence is 12 residues long. Germline lookup yields CDR1 GTSNPN and CDR2 SVGIG (reference sequence). This CDR3 is CAWSFGNQPQHF. As DNA, the CDR3 is TGTGCCTGGTCTTTCGGCAATCAGCCCCAGCATTTT.

This clone was picked up one time. The rearrangement links TRBV11-1 to TRBJ1-6, with TRBD1 as a possible D gene (6 bases). V was pared by 2 bases and J by 7 bases, with 12 bases between. CDR1 is SGHAT and CDR2 is FQDESV in the germline V gene (reference sequence). This CDR3 contains 15 residues. CDR3 nucleotides: TGTGCCAGCAGCTTAAAAGGGGGAGGCAATTCACCCCTCCACTTT. Translation gives CASSLKGGGNSPLHF.

The V call is TRBV18, the J call TRBJ1-4; D uncertain. The germline V gene encodes CDR1 KGHSH and CDR2 LQKENI. CDR3 size: 14 residues. V was pared by 6 bases and J by 4 bases, with 12 bases between. The CDR3 reads CASSEGADNEKLFF. The CDR3 coding sequence is TGTGCCAGCTCGGAAGGTGCTGATAATGAAAAACTGTTTTTT.

The V call is TRBV18, the J call TRBJ1-2; D is undetermined. Germline values: CDR1 KGHSH, CDR2 LQKENI. The CDR3 has 14 amino acids. The V end lost 0 bases, the J end lost 1 base, and 6 bases lay between the germline ends. The CDR3 sequence is CASSPPTDNYGYTF. Here the CDR3 DNA reads TGTGCCAGCTCACCACCGACGGATAACTATGGCTACACCTTC. The complete variable domain, with remaining parts taken from reference TRBV18 and TRBJ1-2, reads NAGVMQNPRHLVRRRGQEARLRCSPMKGHSHVYWYRQLPEEGLKFMVYLQKENIIDESGMPKERFSAEFPKEGPSILRIQQVVRGDSAAYFCASSPPTDNYGYTFGSGTRLTVV.

A single count supports this clone. This rearrangement joins TRBV6-5 to TRBJ2-6; the D is unclear. Germline V gives CDR1 MNHEY, CDR2 SVGAGI. The CDR3 is 15 residues long. Trimming shortened V by 0 bases and J by 4 bases, and 7 bases separated the two germline ends. CDR3 protein: CASSYSVSGANVLTF. CDR3 in DNA: TGTGCCAGCAGTTACTCCGTATCAGGGGCCAACGTCCTGACTTTC.

DNA for the CDR3: TGTGCCAGCCGGGACCAGGGGATATATGGCTACACCTTC. It encodes CASRDQGIYGYTF. The chain recombines TRBV18 with TRBJ1-2, with a possible D match to TRBD1 (6 bases). V lost 8 bases and J 5 bases, leaving 15 bases between the germline ends. The CDR3 is made up of 13 amino acids. From germline, CDR1 is KGHSH and CDR2 LQKENI. Full variable domain (outside the CDR3, taken from reference TRBV18 and TRBJ1-2): NAGVMQNPRHLVRRRGQEARLRCSPMKGHSHVYWYRQLPEEGLKFMVYLQKENIIDESGMPKERFSAEFPKEGPSILRIQQVVRGDSAAYFCASRDQGIYGYTFGSGTRLTVV.

The chain carries TRBV12-3 or TRBV12-4 and TRBJ1-1; TRBD1 agrees at 7 bases. Trimming removed 1 base from V and 6 bases from J; junction bases left unmatched: 2. The CDR3 extends over 13 amino acids. CDR3 coding DNA: TGTGCCAGCAGTTTAGTGGGGACAGCTGAAGCTTTCTTT. This encodes CASSLVGTAEAFF.

The V call is TRBV27, the J call TRBJ2-7, with 11 bases aligning to TRBD2. CDR1 is MNHEY and CDR2 is SMNVEV in the germline V gene (reference sequence). V lost 6 bases to trimming and J lost 4 bases; unmatched junction nucleotides: 5. The CDR3 extends over 14 amino acids. The CDR3 DNA is TGTGCCAGCAGAACACTAGCGGGAGCTTACGAGCAGTACTTC. Residues: CASRTLAGAYEQYF.

The CDR3 coding sequence is TGTGCCAGCAGCCAAGAGTTATGGGGTGGCTACACCTTC. Protein product: CASSQELWGGYTF. The rearrangement uses TRBV4-2 and TRBJ1-2; unclear D gene. There are 13 residues in the CDR3. Between the trimmed V and J ends, which lost 0 bases and 7 bases, there was a span of 9 bases. CDR1 and CDR2 (germline): LGHNA, YNFKEQ.

The chain uses TRBV7-2 and TRBJ1-1; TRBD1 matches 8 bases. The CDR3 runs 14 residues. J gave up 7 bases and V 5 bases, and 9 bases lay outside the gene matches. Germline CDR1 and CDR2: SGHTA and FQGNSA. This CDR3 reads CASSPRTGQSEAFF. CDR3 in DNA: TGTGCCAGCAGCCCTAGGACAGGGCAAAGTGAAGCTTTCTTT.

V gene TRBV5-6 combines with J gene TRBJ1-4; 11 bases fit TRBD1. This CDR3 has 14 residues. Germline CDR1 reads SGHDT; CDR2 reads YYEEEE. The junction had 5 bases not matched to a gene; V was cut back by 5 bases and J by 8 bases. The CDR3 loop is CASRRTGGGEKLFF. DNA for the CDR3: TGTGCCAGCAGGCGGACAGGGGGCGGCGAAAAACTGTTTTTT.

The J gene is TRBJ2-5, the V gene TRBV25-1, with D perhaps TRBD1 (6 bases). CDR1 is MGHDK and CDR2 is SYGVNS in the germline V gene. The ends were cut back, 5 bases at V and 4 bases at J, with 11 bases in the middle. The CDR3 has 13 residues. CDR3 protein: CASSITGRETQYF. The CDR3 DNA follows: TGTGCCAGCAGTATTACAGGGAGAGAGACCCAGTACTTC.

This clone was picked up one time. The CDR3 here is CASSLGPTEQGVYEQYF. CDR3 coding DNA: TGCGCCAGCAGCTTGGGCCCGACGGAGCAAGGAGTCTACGAGCAGTACTTC. The V call is TRBV5-1, the J call TRBJ2-7; D gene uncertain. Germline loops: CDR1 SGHRS, CDR2 YFSETQ. The CDR3 runs to 17 residues. Trimming took 0 bases from V and 3 from J, leaving 19 bases between them.

The J gene is TRBJ1-5, the V gene TRBV9; a possible D gene is TRBD1 (5 bases). The germline gives CDR1 SGDLS, CDR2 YYNGEE. CDR3 length: 16 residues. V was pared by 0 bases and J by 7 bases, with 17 bases between. The CDR3 loop is CASSVGDSGLSQPQHF. In nucleotides, the CDR3 is TGTGCCAGCAGCGTAGGCGACTCAGGGTTATCGCAGCCCCAGCATTTT.

The chain links TRBV7-9 to TRBJ1-1; D might be TRBD1 (6 bases). The CDR3 is made up of 17 amino acids. CDR1 and CDR2 from the germline V gene are SEHNR and FQNEAQ (reference sequence). Trimming took off 5 bases at V and 6 bases at J, with 25 bases between the two ends. The CDR3 coding sequence is TGTGCCAGCAGCCAGAGTTCGACAGGATACTGGGCCCCTGAAGCTTTCTTT. Translation gives CASSQSSTGYWAPEAFF.

This chain links TRBV4-3 with TRBJ2-3; the match to TRBD2 covers 8 bases. Germline trimming cut 1 base from V and 7 bases from J; bases unmatched to any gene: 16. In germline, CDR1 is LGHNA, CDR2 YSLEER. The CDR3 is 18 amino acids. CDR3 sequence (DNA): TGCGCCAGCAGCCAAGTGAGGTCGCGGGGGGCCATACTAAATACGCAGTATTTT. Translation: CASSQVRSRGAILNTQYF.

The rearrangement links TRBV3-1 (or the pseudogene TRBV3-2) to TRBJ2-5; D is perhaps TRBD2 (7 bases). The V end was cut by 0 bases, the J end by 4 bases, with 15 bases between. This CDR3 region has 16 residues. CDR1 and CDR2 from the germline V gene are LGHDT and YNNKEL (reference sequence). CDR3 sequence (DNA): TGTGCCAGCAGCCAAGATACGTCCGGGGGGCGAGAGACCCAGTACTTC. Residues: CASSQDTSGGRETQYF.

V and J are TRBV6-5 and TRBJ1-6, with a tentative D call TRBD1 (6 bases). CDR1 is MNHEY and CDR2 is SVGAGI in the germline V gene. The CDR3 has 14 residues. V shed 6 bases and J shed 7 bases, with 13 bases lying between them. CDR3 DNA sequence: TGTGCCAGCAGAGGGGGACGGTACAATTCACCCCTCCACTTT. It translates to CASRGGRYNSPLHF.

The chain couples TRBV25-1 to TRBJ2-3; no clear D. The V end lost 2 bases, the J end lost 3 bases, and 3 bases lay between the germline ends. The germline CDR1 and CDR2 sequences are MGHDK and SYGVNS. CDR3 size: 12 residues. This CDR3 is CASSEATDTQYF. DNA of the CDR3: TGTGCCAGCAGTGAAGCGACAGATACGCAGTATTTT.

This sequence joins TRBV2 and TRBJ2-7; 8 bases fit TRBD2. With 4 bases clipped from V and 2 bases from J, the junction kept 10 bases outside the gene matches. The germline V gene has CDR1 SNHLY and CDR2 FYNNEI. The CDR3 is made up of 16 amino acids. CDR3 bases: TGTGCCAGCAGTGGTTCCGCCCGGGAGGGTACCTACGAGCAGTACTTC. It yields the protein CASSGSAREGTYEQYF.

This sequence joins TRBV6-5 and TRBJ2-5, with D tentatively TRBD2 (6 bases). The CDR3 sequence is 16 residues long. CDR1 and CDR2 from the germline V gene are MNHEY and SVGAGI. V shed 4 bases and J shed 5 bases, with 20 bases lying between them. The CDR3 bases are TGTGCCAGCAGTTTGGACTATCAACGGGCGGGGGAGACCCAGTACTTC. Its protein is CASSLDYQRAGETQYF.

The chain couples TRBV6-5 to TRBJ2-1; D gene unclear. The germline V gene encodes CDR1 MNHEY and CDR2 SVGAGI. CDR3 length equals 15 residues. V was trimmed by 6 bases and J by 3 bases, leaving 15 bases between them. CDR3 DNA: TGTGCCAGCAGCGCCGTCCACATTCTCTACAATGAGCAGTTCTTC. It yields the protein CASSAVHILYNEQFF.

The chain recombines TRBV13 with TRBJ1-3; 9 nucleotides agree with TRBD1. This CDR3 has 18 residues. The V segment lost 6 bases and the J segment 0 bases; nucleotides outside the gene matches: 12. Germline V lookup: CDR1 PRHDT, CDR2 FYEKMQ (reference sequence). This chain's CDR3 is CASSSGPGQGVSGNTIYF. As DNA, the CDR3 is TGTGCCAGCAGTTCTGGCCCGGGACAGGGAGTCTCTGGAAACACCATATATTTT.

The chain combines TRBV19 with TRBJ2-7, with 11 nucleotides matching TRBD1. The CDR3 extends over 16 amino acids. Trimming removed 6 bases from V and 2 bases from J; junction bases left unmatched: 9. Germline CDR1 reads LNHDA; CDR2 reads SQIVND (reference sequence). The CDR3 is CASRGMPGQGAYEQYF. CDR3 bases: TGTGCCAGTAGGGGGATGCCGGGACAGGGGGCCTACGAGCAGTACTTC.